The entry below describes one T cell receptor beta chain. The data were obtained in a study of shared clonotypes between healthy human individuals. The authors' processing: In the immunoSEQ data, sequences were junction-only and lacked quality scores, so filtering differed. Here immunoSEQ multiplex PCR was the method, and the copy in TCRdb shows in-frame clones only, minus some. The V and J calls and clone size were taken over from that table, and D and trimming were inferred from the DNA. The sample includes 800,000 to 1,200,000 clones, roughly 74% of them seen just once. This TCR was sampled from a man aged 18 to 29 in good health. Some clones in this sample may be carry-over from other donors' samples. The specimen sequenced was memory CD4+ T cells from PBMCs. Subset of the sample: CD45RA-negative fraction.

CDR3 region: CASSISGLSGSQYF. The CDR3 bases are TGTGCCAGTAGCATTAGCGGCTTGAGTGGTTCGCAGTATTTT. J is TRBJ2-3 and V is TRBV19; D might be TRBD2 (6 bases). V was pared by 6 bases and J by 10 bases, with 20 bases between. CDR1 and CDR2 from the germline V gene are LNHDA and SQIVND (reference sequence). The CDR3 consists of 14 residues.